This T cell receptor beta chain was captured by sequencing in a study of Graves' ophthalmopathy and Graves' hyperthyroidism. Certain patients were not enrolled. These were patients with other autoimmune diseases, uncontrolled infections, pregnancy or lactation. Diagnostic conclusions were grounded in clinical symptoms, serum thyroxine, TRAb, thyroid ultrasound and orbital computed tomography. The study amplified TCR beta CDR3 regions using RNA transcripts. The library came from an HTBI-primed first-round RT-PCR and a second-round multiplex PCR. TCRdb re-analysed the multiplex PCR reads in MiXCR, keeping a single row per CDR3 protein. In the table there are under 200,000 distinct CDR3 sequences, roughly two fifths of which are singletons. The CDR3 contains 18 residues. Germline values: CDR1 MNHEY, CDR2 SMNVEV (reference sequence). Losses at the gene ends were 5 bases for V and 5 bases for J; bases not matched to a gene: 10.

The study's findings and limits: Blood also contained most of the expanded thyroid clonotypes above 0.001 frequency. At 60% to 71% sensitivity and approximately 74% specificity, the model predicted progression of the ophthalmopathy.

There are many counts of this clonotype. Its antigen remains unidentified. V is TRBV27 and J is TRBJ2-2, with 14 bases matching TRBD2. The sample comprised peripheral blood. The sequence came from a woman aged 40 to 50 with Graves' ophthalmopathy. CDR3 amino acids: CASSPRTSGRFLTGELFF. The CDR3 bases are TGTGCCAGCAGTCCGCGGACTAGCGGGAGGTTCTTAACCGGGGAGCTGTTTTTT.